This TCR beta chain was identified during a study of vaccination and CD4 T cells after COVID-19. Time point of the sample: late sampling 161 to 241 days after vaccination in a few convalescent patients. Treatment defined: roughly 11-day PBMC culture with coronavirus spike peptide pools or control peptides (ViraFEST assay). About this clonotype itself: Antigen unknown.

V gave up 2 bases and J gave up 1 base, with 12 bases separating them. Germline loops: CDR1 SGHTA, CDR2 FQGNSA. This CDR3 contains 16 residues. With the Oncomine TCR Beta short-read assay, DNA from cultured CD4+ T cells was sequenced. CD4+ T cells were cultured, and genomic DNA was extracted from them. TCRdb reanalysed the PCR reads using MiXCR and keeps one entry per CDR3 protein. Here the sample spans approximately 23,000 distinct CDR3 sequences, 35% to 45% being singletons. This sequence was found in a human donor who had recovered from COVID-19. V gene TRBV7-2 combines with J gene TRBJ1-5; the D gene is possibly TRBD1 (6 bases). The specimen comprised CD4+ T cells from blood, cultured in vitro, sampled about 7 months after SARS-CoV-2 vaccination. The CDR3 DNA reads TGTGCCAGCAGCTTAAGACTGGACAGAAGCAATCAGCCCCAGCATTTT. The encoded protein is CASSLRLDRSNQPQHF.